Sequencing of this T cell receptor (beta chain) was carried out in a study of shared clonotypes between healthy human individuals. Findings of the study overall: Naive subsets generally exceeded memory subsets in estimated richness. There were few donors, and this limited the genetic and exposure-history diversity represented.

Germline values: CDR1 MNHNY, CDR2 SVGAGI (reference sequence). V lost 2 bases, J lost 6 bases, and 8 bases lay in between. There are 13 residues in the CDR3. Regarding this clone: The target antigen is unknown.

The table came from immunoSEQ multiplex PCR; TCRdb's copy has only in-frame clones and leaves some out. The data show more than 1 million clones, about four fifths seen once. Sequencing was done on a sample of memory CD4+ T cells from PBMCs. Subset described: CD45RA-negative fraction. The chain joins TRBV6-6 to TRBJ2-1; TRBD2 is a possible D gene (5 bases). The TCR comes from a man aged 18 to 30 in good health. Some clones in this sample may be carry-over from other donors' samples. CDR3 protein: CASSYTSVNEQFF. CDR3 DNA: TGTGCCAGCAGTTACACTAGTGTCAATGAGCAGTTCTTC.